This T cell receptor beta chain originates from a study of OX40 agonist ivuxolimab in advanced cancers. Background on the study: An anti-OX40 (CD134) antibody with agonistic activity, ivuxolimab, was administered to patients.

The CDR3 sequence is 13 residues long. Germline lookup yields CDR1 SQVTM and CDR2 ANQGSEA. V was trimmed by 6 bases and J by 8 bases, leaving 17 bases between them. Remarks on this clone: Antigen specificity is unknown.

Clones were sequenced by immunoSEQ multiplex PCR, and TCRdb holds only the in-frame ones, with some missing. The sample yields roughly 8,000 clones, approximately 70% seen once. Study observations and caveats: CD4+ T cells averaged fewer expanded clones than CD8+ T cells.

The chain uses TRBV29-1 and TRBJ2-1; tentatively, D is TRBD2 (6 bases). This clonotype originated in an adult with an advanced solid tumor such as melanoma, head and neck, liver or kidney cancer. Here the sequenced sample was CD4+ or CD8+ T cells sorted from blood, taken in a trial of the OX40 agonist ivuxolimab. CDR3 in amino acids: CSVISGGWDEQFF. CDR3 nucleotide sequence: TGCAGCGTCATTAGCGGAGGTTGGGATGAGCAGTTCTTC.